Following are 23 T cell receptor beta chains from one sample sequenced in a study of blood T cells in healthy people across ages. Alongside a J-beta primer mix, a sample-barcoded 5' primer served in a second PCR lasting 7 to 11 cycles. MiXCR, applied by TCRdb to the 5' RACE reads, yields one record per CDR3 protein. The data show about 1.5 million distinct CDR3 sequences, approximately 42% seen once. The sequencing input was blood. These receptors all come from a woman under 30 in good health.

CDR3 protein: CASSPLLSRETLETQYF. The DNA of the CDR3 is TGTGCCAGCAGCCCCCTTTTGTCCCGGGAGACTTTGGAGACCCAGTACTTC. V usage is TRBV7-9 and J usage is TRBJ2-5; maybe TRBD2 (6 bases). V gave up 5 bases and J gave up 5 bases, with 24 bases separating them. Germline V lookup: CDR1 SEHNR, CDR2 FQNEAQ (reference sequence). The CDR3 is 17 amino acids.

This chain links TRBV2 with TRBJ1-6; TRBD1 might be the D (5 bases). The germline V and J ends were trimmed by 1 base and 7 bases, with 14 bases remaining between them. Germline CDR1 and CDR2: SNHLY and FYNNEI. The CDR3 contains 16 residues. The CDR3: CASSEEGRIRNSPLHF. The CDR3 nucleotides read TGTGCCAGCAGTGAAGAGGGGAGGATACGGAATTCACCCCTCCACTTT.

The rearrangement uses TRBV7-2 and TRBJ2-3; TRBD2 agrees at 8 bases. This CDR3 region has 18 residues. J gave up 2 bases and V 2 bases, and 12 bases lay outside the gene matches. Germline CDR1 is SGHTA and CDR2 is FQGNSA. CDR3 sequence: CASSLFQGAGGNTDTQYF. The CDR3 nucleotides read TGTGCCAGCAGCTTATTCCAAGGGGCGGGGGGCAACACAGATACGCAGTATTTT.

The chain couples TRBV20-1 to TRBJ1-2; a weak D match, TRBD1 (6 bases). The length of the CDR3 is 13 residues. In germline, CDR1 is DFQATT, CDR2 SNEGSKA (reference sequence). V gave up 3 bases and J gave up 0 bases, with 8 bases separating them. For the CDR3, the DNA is TGCAGTGCTAGGTGGACAGCTAACTATGGCTACACCTTC. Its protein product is CSARWTANYGYTF.

CDR3 sequence: CASSPSRDSNYGYTF. CDR3 DNA sequence: TGTGCCAGCAGCCCTTCGCGGGACTCAAACTATGGCTACACCTTC. The V gene is TRBV7-2, the J gene TRBJ1-2, with D tentatively TRBD1 (5 bases). Trimming removed 5 bases at V and 2 bases at J, with 15 bases between. Germline V CDR1 and CDR2: SGHTA, FQGNSA. The CDR3 length is 15 residues.

The CDR3 DNA follows: TGTGCCAGCAGCCAAGGCCTCAAGCAGTACTTC. Residues: CASSQGLKQYF. The rearrangement joins TRBV3-1 to TRBJ2-7; unclear D gene. This CDR3 region has 11 residues. Germline loops: CDR1 LGHDT, CDR2 YNNKEL (reference sequence). Trimming took off 1 base at V and 8 bases at J, with 6 bases between the two ends.

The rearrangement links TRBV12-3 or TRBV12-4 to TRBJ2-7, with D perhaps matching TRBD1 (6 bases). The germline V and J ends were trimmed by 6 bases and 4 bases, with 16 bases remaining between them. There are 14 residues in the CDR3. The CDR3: CASSLTGTKYEQYF. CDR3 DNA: TGTGCCAGCAGCCTTACCGGGACAAAATACGAGCAGTACTTC.

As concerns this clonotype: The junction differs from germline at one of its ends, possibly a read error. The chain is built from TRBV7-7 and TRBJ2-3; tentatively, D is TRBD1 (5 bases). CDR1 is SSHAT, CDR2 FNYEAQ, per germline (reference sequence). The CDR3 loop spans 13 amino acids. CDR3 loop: CASSNAGWDTQYF. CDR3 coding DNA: TGTGCTAGCAGCAACGCAGGGTGGGATACGCAGTATTTT.

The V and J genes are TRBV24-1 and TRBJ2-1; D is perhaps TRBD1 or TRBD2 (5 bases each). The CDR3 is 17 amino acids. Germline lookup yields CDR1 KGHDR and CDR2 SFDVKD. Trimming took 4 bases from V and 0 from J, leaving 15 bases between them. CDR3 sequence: CATSDSPGRSSYNEQFF. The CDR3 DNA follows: TGTGCCACCAGTGACAGTCCGGGACGGAGCTCCTACAATGAGCAGTTCTTC.

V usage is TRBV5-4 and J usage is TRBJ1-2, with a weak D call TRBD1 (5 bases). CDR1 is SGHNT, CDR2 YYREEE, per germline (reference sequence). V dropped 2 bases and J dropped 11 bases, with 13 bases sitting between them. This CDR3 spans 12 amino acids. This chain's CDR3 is CASSFDRLGYTF. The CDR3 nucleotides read TGTGCCAGCAGCTTCGACAGACTGGGTTACACCTTC. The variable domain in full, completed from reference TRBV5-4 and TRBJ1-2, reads ETGVTQSPTHLIKTRGQQVTLRCSSQSGHNTVSWYQQALGQGPQFIFQYYREEENGRGNFPPRFSGLQFPNYSSELNVNALELDDSALYLCASSFDRLGYTFGSGTRLTVV.

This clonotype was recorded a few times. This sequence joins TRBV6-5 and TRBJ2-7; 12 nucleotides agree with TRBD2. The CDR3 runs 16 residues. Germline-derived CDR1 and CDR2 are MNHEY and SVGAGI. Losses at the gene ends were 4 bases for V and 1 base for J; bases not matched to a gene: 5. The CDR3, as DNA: TGTGCCAGCAGTTTTCTGACTAGCGGGGGTTCCTACGAGCAGTACTTC. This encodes CASSFLTSGGSYEQYF.

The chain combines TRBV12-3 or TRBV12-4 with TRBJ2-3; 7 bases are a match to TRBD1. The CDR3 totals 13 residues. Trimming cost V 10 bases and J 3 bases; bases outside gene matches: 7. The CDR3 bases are TGTGCCATAGAAAAGGGGGCAACAGATACGCAGTATTTT. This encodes CAIEKGATDTQYF.

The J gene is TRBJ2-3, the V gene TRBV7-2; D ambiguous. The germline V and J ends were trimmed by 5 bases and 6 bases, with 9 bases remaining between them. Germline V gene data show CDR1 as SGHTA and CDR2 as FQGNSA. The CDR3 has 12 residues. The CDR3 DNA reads TGTGCCAGCAGCGCCTATTGGGATACGCAGTATTTT. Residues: CASSAYWDTQYF.

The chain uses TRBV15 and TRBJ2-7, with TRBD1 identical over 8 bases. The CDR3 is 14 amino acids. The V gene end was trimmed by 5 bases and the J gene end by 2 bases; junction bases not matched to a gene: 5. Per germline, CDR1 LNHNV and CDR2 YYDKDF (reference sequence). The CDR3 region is CATSGGQGPYEQYF. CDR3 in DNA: TGTGCCACCAGCGGAGGACAGGGTCCCTACGAGCAGTACTTC.

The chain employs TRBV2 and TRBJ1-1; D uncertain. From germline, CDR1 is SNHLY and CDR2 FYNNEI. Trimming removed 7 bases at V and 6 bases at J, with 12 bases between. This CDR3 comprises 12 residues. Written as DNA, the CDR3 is TGTGCCAGCACGGATGAATACTCTGAAGCTTTCTTT. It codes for CASTDEYSEAFF.

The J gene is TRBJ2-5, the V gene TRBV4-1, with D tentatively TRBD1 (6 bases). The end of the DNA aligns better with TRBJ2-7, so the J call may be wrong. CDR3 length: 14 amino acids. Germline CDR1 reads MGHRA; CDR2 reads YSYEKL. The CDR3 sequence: CASSQVRGNYEQYF. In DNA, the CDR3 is TGCGCCAGCAGCCAAGTAAGGGGGAACTACGAGCAGTACTTC.

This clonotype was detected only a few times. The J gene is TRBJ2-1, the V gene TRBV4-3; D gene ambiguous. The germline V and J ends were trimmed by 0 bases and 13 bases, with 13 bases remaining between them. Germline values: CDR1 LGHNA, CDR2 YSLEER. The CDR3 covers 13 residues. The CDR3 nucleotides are TGCGCCAGCAGCCAAGATCCGGCTCCCCTCCAGTTCTTC. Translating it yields CASSQDPAPLQFF.

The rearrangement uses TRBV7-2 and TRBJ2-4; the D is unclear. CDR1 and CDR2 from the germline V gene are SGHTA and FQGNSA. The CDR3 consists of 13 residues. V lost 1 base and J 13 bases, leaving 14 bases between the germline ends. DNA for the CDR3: TGTGCCAGCAGCTTAGATTTAGTCCAGGAGCAGTACTTC. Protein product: CASSLDLVQEQYF.

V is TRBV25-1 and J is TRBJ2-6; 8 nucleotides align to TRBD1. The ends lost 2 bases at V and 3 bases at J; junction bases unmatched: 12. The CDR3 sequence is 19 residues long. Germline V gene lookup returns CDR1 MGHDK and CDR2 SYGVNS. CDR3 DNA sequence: TGTGCCAGCAGTGAACTCGGACAGGGCCCCGAGGATGGGGCCAACGTCCTGACTTTC. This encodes CASSELGQGPEDGANVLTF. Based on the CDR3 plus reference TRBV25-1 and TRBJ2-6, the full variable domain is EADIYQTPRYLVIGTGKKITLECSQTMGHDKMYWYQQDPGMELHLIHYSYGVNSTEKGDLSSESTVSRIRTEHFPLTLESARPSHTSQYLCASSELGQGPEDGANVLTFGAGSRLTVL.

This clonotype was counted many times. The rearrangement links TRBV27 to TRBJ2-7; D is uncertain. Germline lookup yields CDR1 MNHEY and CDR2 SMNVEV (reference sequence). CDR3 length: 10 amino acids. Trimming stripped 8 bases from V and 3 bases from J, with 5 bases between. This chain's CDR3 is CASGIYEQYF. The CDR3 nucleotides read TGTGCCAGCGGGATCTACGAGCAGTACTTC.

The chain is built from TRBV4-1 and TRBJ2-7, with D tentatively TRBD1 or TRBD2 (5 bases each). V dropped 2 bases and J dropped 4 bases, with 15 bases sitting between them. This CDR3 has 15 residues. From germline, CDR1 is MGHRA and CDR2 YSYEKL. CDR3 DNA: TGCGCCAGCAGCCAAAAAATGGCAGGGAGTTACGAGCAGTACTTC. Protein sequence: CASSQKMAGSYEQYF.

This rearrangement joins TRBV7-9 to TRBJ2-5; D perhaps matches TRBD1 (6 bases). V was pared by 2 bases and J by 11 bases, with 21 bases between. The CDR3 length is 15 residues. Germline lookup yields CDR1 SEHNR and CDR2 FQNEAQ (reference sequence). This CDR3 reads CASSLPTGDYNEQYF. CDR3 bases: TGTGCCAGCAGCTTACCGACAGGAGATTACAATGAGCAGTACTTC.

The chain's CDR3 is CSATGDREPQETQYF. Here the CDR3 DNA reads TGCAGTGCCACAGGGGACAGAGAACCCCAAGAGACCCAGTACTTC. The chain links TRBV20-1 to TRBJ2-5; 7 positions match TRBD1. The CDR3 spans 15 residues. The V and J ends lost 6 bases and 1 base, in that order; junction bases with no gene match: 11. Looked up from germline, CDR1 is DFQATT and CDR2 is SNEGSKA (reference sequence).